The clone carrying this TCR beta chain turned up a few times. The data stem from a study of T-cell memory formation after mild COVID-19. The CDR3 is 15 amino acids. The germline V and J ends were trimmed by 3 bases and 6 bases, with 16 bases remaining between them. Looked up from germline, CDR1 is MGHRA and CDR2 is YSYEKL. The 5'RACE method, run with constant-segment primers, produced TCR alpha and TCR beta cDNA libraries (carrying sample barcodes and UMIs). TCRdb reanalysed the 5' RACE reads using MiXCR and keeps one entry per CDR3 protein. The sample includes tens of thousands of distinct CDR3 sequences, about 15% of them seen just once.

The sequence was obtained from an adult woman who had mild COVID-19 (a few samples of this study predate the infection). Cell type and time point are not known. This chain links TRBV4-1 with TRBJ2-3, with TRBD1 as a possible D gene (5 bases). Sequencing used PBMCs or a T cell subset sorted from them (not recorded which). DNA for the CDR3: TGCGCCAGCAGCCAGCCGCTTGGGGCCGCGGATACGCAGTATTTT. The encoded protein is CASSQPLGAADTQYF.